Presented here are 30 T cell receptor beta chains from one specimen sequenced in a study of early T cells in non-severe SARS-CoV-2 infection (dated by TCRdb to the early 2020s). The library relied on 5' RACE. Sequencing was carried out with a NextSeq 500. TCRdb reanalyzed the raw reads on its own, using fastp at Q25 for trimming and MiXCR for clone calling, and kept in-frame beta chains. CDR3 protein sequences are deduplicated, and each keeps its most common genes and DNA. The sample table contains about 61,000 distinct CDR3 sequences; only one count was recorded for around 11% of them. In total, the top ten clones hold over 1% of the sample. The source material was whole blood, sampled at baseline. The receptors here all came from an adult who was a healthcare worker with PCR-confirmed SARS-CoV-2 infection or an uninfected control (not recorded which). The donor label of this sample is uncertain.

The chain combines TRBV18 with TRBJ1-6, with a possible D match to TRBD1 (5 bases). CDR1 KGHSH and CDR2 LQKENI come from the germline V gene. The CDR3 length is 13 residues. V was pared by 5 bases and J by 5 bases, with 7 bases between. DNA for the CDR3: TGTGCCAGCTCAGCGACAGATAATTCACCCCTCCACTTT. This sequence encodes CASSATDNSPLHF.

The chain recombines TRBV7-2 with TRBJ2-1; D may be TRBD1 or TRBD2 (5 bases each). The CDR3 is 15 amino acids. V lost 2 bases and J 9 bases, leaving 17 bases between the germline ends. Per the germline V gene, CDR1 is SGHTA and CDR2 is FQGNSA. CDR3 nucleotide sequence: TGTGCCAGCAGCTTAAGTGCTAGGGGACCCAGTGAGCAGTTCTTC. Encoded protein: CASSLSARGPSEQFF.

This clonotype showed up many times. J is TRBJ2-1 and V is TRBV15; D uncertain. Trimming cost V 0 bases and J 0 bases, with 21 bases left between them. This CDR3 region has 20 residues. Germline CDR1 is LNHNV and CDR2 is YYDKDF (reference sequence). Here the CDR3 DNA reads TGTGCCACCAGCAGAGATTACTGGTCCGGAACGGTCAGCTCCTACAATGAGCAGTTCTTC. Encoded protein: CATSRDYWSGTVSSYNEQFF.

The sample holds many counts of this clonotype. The chain has TRBV20-1 and TRBJ2-7, with TRBD1 as a possible D gene (6 bases). Deletions cut 6 bases from V and 2 bases from J, with 14 bases between. This CDR3 contains 13 residues. Germline loops: CDR1 DFQATT, CDR2 SNEGSKA (reference sequence). CDR3 bases: TGCAGTGCCTTAGACAGGAATGCCTACGAGCAGTACGTC. It yields the protein CSALDRNAYEQYV.

By frequency in the sample, this clonotype is medium-sized. The gene calls are TRBV6-4 and TRBJ2-4, with 7 bases that match TRBD1. CDR1 MRHNA and CDR2 SNTAGT come from the germline V gene. The CDR3 has 19 residues. J gave up 0 bases and V 4 bases, and 15 bases lay outside the gene matches. The CDR3 nucleotides read TGTGCCAGCAGTGGTACAGGGGCCAACGTGTTTCTAGCCAAAAACATTCAGTACTTC. Its protein is CASSGTGANVFLAKNIQYF.

The chain combines TRBV20-1 with TRBJ2-5, with 7 bases identical to TRBD2. Germline CDR1 is DFQATT and CDR2 is SNEGSKA (reference sequence). J gave up 1 base and V 0 bases, and 5 bases lay outside the gene matches. The CDR3 loop spans 15 amino acids. CDR3 loop: CSARDSQRGQETQYF. The CDR3 DNA follows: TGCAGTGCTAGAGATTCCCAGCGGGGCCAAGAGACCCAGTACTTC.

The chain is built from TRBV11-2 and TRBJ2-1; D call uncertain. Trimming left V 0 bases short and J 9 bases short, with 12 bases between. The CDR3 runs 14 residues. Germline V gene lookup returns CDR1 SGHAT and CDR2 FQNNGV. CDR3 bases: TGTGCCAGCAGCTTAGATCGCGGATTAGTTGAGCAGTTCTTC. Translated, it gives CASSLDRGLVEQFF.

The CDR3 here is CASSLSRGQWNTEAFF. DNA of the CDR3: TGTGCCAGCAGTTTATCGAGGGGACAGTGGAACACTGAAGCTTTCTTT. The J gene is TRBJ1-1, the V gene TRBV27; 7 nucleotides agree with TRBD1. The CDR3 spans 16 residues. The germline CDR1 and CDR2 sequences are MNHEY and SMNVEV (reference sequence). Trimming at V came to 0 bases and at J to 1 base, leaving 5 bases not matched to a gene.

This clonotype came up many times. The chain has TRBV20-1 and TRBJ2-1, with TRBD2 identical over 7 bases. This CDR3 spans 17 amino acids. V shed 5 bases, J shed 0 bases, and the junction held 13 bases outside the gene matches. Looked up from germline, CDR1 is DFQATT and CDR2 is SNEGSKA (reference sequence). CDR3 coding DNA: TGCAGTGCTCGCTCCTTGACTAGCCCCACCTCCTACAATGAGCAGTTCTTC. It codes for CSARSLTSPTSYNEQFF.

This chain connects TRBV11-2 to TRBJ2-5; 7 bases agree with TRBD2. This CDR3 region has 17 residues. Trimming took 5 bases from V and 0 from J; bases not matched to a gene: 12. Germline CDR1 and CDR2: SGHAT and FQNNGV. The CDR3 sequence: CASSPRDYRVYQETQYF. In DNA, the CDR3 is TGTGCCAGCAGCCCCAGGGACTACAGAGTGTACCAAGAGACCCAGTACTTC.

This clonotype was picked up a small number of times. The chain uses TRBV19 and TRBJ2-3, with D possibly TRBD2 on 5 matching bases. The CDR3 contains 15 residues. Germline CDR1 and CDR2: LNHDA and SQIVND (reference sequence). The V end lost 5 bases, the J end lost 2 bases, and 14 bases lay between the germline ends. The CDR3 protein is CASSPSGGITDTQYF. CDR3 nucleotides: TGTGCCAGTAGTCCCAGCGGAGGCATCACAGATACGCAGTATTTT.

This clonotype was observed a handful of times. V usage is TRBV20-1 and J usage is TRBJ1-5, with TRBD1 matching over 9 bases. The V segment lost 6 bases and the J segment 6 bases; nucleotides outside the gene matches: 9. The CDR3 has 14 amino acids. Germline CDR1 is DFQATT and CDR2 is SNEGSKA (reference sequence). The DNA of the CDR3 is TGCAGTGCAACCAAAACAGGGGGCCTTCAGCCCCAGCATTTT. Protein product: CSATKTGGLQPQHF.

The V and J genes are TRBV11-2 and TRBJ2-1; D is possibly TRBD2 (5 bases). This CDR3 has 16 residues. Germline values: CDR1 SGHAT, CDR2 FQNNGV. The germline V and J ends were trimmed by 5 bases and 3 bases, with 17 bases remaining between them. Here the CDR3 DNA reads TGTGCCAGCAGCACGAGGGCAGTACAAGGCTACAATGAGCAGTTCTTC. Translating gives CASSTRAVQGYNEQFF.

The sample holds a few counts of this clonotype. This chain joins TRBV6-6 and TRBJ2-5; TRBD2 might be the D (6 bases). Trimming removed 8 bases at V and 4 bases at J, with 8 bases between. From germline, CDR1 is MNHNY and CDR2 SVGAGI (reference sequence). The CDR3 has 11 residues. CDR3 region: CASSAGETQYF. The CDR3 DNA is TGTGCCAGCTCAGCGGGAGAGACCCAGTACTTC.

Ten or more counts support this clonotype. This sequence joins TRBV18 and TRBJ1-1; tentative D call: TRBD1 (6 bases). The CDR3 is 16 residues long. The germline V gene encodes CDR1 KGHSH and CDR2 LQKENI. V gave up 0 bases and J gave up 0 bases, with 11 bases separating them. The CDR3 spells CASSPPQGSMNTEAFF. The CDR3 DNA reads TGTGCCAGCTCACCACCCCAGGGGTCTATGAACACTGAAGCTTTCTTT.

This clonotype has at least ten counts. The gene calls are TRBV28 and TRBJ2-2; unclear D gene. Germline V gene data show CDR1 as MDHEN and CDR2 as SYDVKM. This CDR3 is built from 15 residues. V was clipped by 2 bases and J by 2 bases, with 9 bases between them. In nucleotides, the CDR3 is TGTGCCAGCAGTTTAGGTGGGATCAACACCGGGGAGCTGTTTTTT. Protein sequence: CASSLGGINTGELFF.

This clonotype was counted between two and nine times. The chain recombines TRBV18 with TRBJ1-2; TRBD1 might be the D (5 bases). Germline V gene lookup returns CDR1 KGHSH and CDR2 LQKENI. CDR3 length equals 15 residues. V lost 2 bases to trimming and J lost 7 bases, with 17 bases between them. The CDR3 spells CASSPGAPKGSGYTF. The CDR3 coding sequence is TGTGCCAGCTCACCAGGGGCACCCAAAGGTAGTGGCTACACCTTC.

Details on this clonotype: One end of the junction varies from germline; a read error may be responsible. The chain is built from TRBV3-1 and TRBJ1-2; D not resolved. The CDR3 has 15 residues. Looked up from germline, CDR1 is LGHDT and CDR2 is YNNKEL (reference sequence). DNA for the CDR3: TGTGTCAGCAGCCAAGGGCCAGGTCAACACTATGGCTACACCTTC. Residues: CVSSQGPGQHYGYTF.

This clonotype occurred once. The J gene is TRBJ2-7, the V gene TRBV29-1, with 7 positions matching TRBD1. Germline CDR1 SQVTM, CDR2 ANQGSEA. This CDR3 is built from 11 residues. With 5 bases clipped from V and 4 bases from J, the junction kept 2 bases outside the gene matches. The CDR3 here is CSVQTGYEQYV. The CDR3 DNA follows: TGCAGCGTTCAGACAGGGTACGAGCAGTACGTC.

This sequence joins TRBV11-3 and TRBJ2-3; TRBD2 aligns across 12 bases. Germline assignment: CDR1 SGHNT and CDR2 YENEEA. The CDR3 spans 15 residues. The ends lost 4 bases at V and 4 bases at J; junction bases unmatched: 3. The CDR3 sequence: CASSSSSGGADTQYF. For the CDR3, the DNA is TGTGCCAGCAGCTCCTCTAGCGGGGGGGCAGATACGCAGTATTTT.

In this sample, this clonotype turned up a few times. The chain links TRBV12-3 or TRBV12-4 to TRBJ2-7; no clear D gene. V lost 6 bases and J lost 4, with 10 bases in between. This CDR3 contains 12 residues. The CDR3 bases are TGTGCCAGCAGCCGAGGTAGTTACGAGCAGTACGTC. Its protein product is CASSRGSYEQYV.

This clonotype occurred a few times. The chain uses TRBV6-1 and TRBJ2-2; TRBD1 or TRBD2 may be the D gene (5 bases each). The CDR3 runs 18 residues. Germline CDR1 reads MNHNS; CDR2 reads SASEGT. The V and J ends lost 2 bases and 5 bases respectively, with 21 bases between them. CDR3 nucleotides: TGTGCCAGCAGTGAATACGCTGACAGACACCGGGGAACCGGGGAGCTGTTTTTT. Protein sequence: CASSEYADRHRGTGELFF.

In this sample, this clonotype turned up many times. The J gene is TRBJ2-7, the V gene TRBV27, with D possibly TRBD2 on 5 matching bases. V lost 4 bases to trimming and J lost 0 bases, with 10 bases between them. The CDR3 spans 14 residues. Germline V gene sequence: CDR1 MNHEY, CDR2 SMNVEV (reference sequence). Written as DNA, the CDR3 is TGTGCCAGCAGTTCAGGACTCACCTCCTACGAGCAGTACGTC. This gives the protein CASSSGLTSYEQYV.

V usage is TRBV5-4 and J usage is TRBJ1-1, with 7 nucleotides matching TRBD1. The CDR3 has 13 residues. V lost 4 bases to trimming and J lost 3 bases; unmatched junction nucleotides: 3. The germline V gene has CDR1 SGHNT and CDR2 YYREEE (reference sequence). The CDR3 DNA follows: TGTGCCAGCAGCATTGACAGGGACACTGAAGCTTTCTTT. This sequence encodes CASSIDRDTEAFF. Full variable domain (rest looked up from reference TRBV5-4 and TRBJ1-1): ETGVTQSPTHLIKTRGQQVTLRCSSQSGHNTVSWYQQALGQGPQFIFQYYREEENGRGNFPPRFSGLQFPNYSSELNVNALELDDSALYLCASSIDRDTEAFFGQGTRLTVV.

The V call is TRBV5-4, the J call TRBJ2-3; 10 bases match TRBD2. V trimming: 1 base; J trimming: 5 bases; junction bases outside the gene matches: 7. Germline CDR1 and CDR2: SGHNT and YYREEE (reference sequence). This CDR3 contains 16 residues. CDR3: CASSLRFLAGEDTQYF. CDR3 DNA: TGTGCCAGCAGCTTGCGTTTCCTAGCGGGGGAAGATACGCAGTATTTT.

This clonotype was observed many times. The chain is built from TRBV7-2 and TRBJ1-2, with unresolved D. The CDR3 runs to 11 residues. Looked up from germline, CDR1 is SGHTA and CDR2 is FQGNSA. The V and J ends lost 1 base and 7 bases respectively, with 4 bases between them. The CDR3 protein is CASSLGSGYTF. CDR3 in DNA: TGTGCCAGCAGCTTAGGGAGTGGCTACACCTTC.

The sample holds many counts of this clonotype. The V gene is TRBV4-2, the J gene TRBJ1-2; a weak D match, TRBD1 (6 bases). The CDR3 consists of 15 residues. Per the germline V gene, CDR1 is LGHNA and CDR2 is YNFKEQ. V was cut by 0 bases and J by 5 bases, with 13 bases left in between. Here the CDR3 DNA reads TGTGCCAGCAGCCAAGATTCGGGGGGCGGGTATGGCTACACCTTC. Encoded protein: CASSQDSGGGYGYTF.

This clonotype came up many times. V and J are TRBV5-7 and TRBJ1-5; D possibly corresponds to TRBD1 (6 bases). TRBV5-7 is recorded as an ORF, its role being uncertain. Trimming removed 4 bases at V and 0 bases at J, with 29 bases between. The CDR3 sequence is 21 residues long. The CDR3, as DNA: TGTGCCAGCAGCCCCAGATTCTTGGGGTTGGGGGCCCTGTATAGCAATCAGCCCCAGCATTTT. It encodes CASSPRFLGLGALYSNQPQHF.

The rearrangement joins TRBV18 to TRBJ1-2; 12 bases map to TRBD1. The junction had 10 bases not matched to a gene; V was cut back by 5 bases and J by 3 bases. This CDR3 spans 17 amino acids. Germline V lookup: CDR1 KGHSH, CDR2 LQKENI. DNA for the CDR3: TGTGCCAGCTCATTTAGGCCGGGACAGGGGGCTGACTATGGCTACACCTTC. Amino acids: CASSFRPGQGADYGYTF.

This clonotype has just a few counts. V gene TRBV11-1 combines with J gene TRBJ2-5, with 9 bases lining up with TRBD2. Per germline, CDR1 SGHAT and CDR2 FQDESV (reference sequence). The V segment lost 1 base and the J segment 1 base; nucleotides outside the gene matches: 7. The CDR3 runs 17 residues. In DNA form, the CDR3 reads TGTGCCAGCAGCTTAGAGATTCTAGCGGGGATCCAAGAGACCCAGTACTTC. Translated: CASSLEILAGIQETQYF.